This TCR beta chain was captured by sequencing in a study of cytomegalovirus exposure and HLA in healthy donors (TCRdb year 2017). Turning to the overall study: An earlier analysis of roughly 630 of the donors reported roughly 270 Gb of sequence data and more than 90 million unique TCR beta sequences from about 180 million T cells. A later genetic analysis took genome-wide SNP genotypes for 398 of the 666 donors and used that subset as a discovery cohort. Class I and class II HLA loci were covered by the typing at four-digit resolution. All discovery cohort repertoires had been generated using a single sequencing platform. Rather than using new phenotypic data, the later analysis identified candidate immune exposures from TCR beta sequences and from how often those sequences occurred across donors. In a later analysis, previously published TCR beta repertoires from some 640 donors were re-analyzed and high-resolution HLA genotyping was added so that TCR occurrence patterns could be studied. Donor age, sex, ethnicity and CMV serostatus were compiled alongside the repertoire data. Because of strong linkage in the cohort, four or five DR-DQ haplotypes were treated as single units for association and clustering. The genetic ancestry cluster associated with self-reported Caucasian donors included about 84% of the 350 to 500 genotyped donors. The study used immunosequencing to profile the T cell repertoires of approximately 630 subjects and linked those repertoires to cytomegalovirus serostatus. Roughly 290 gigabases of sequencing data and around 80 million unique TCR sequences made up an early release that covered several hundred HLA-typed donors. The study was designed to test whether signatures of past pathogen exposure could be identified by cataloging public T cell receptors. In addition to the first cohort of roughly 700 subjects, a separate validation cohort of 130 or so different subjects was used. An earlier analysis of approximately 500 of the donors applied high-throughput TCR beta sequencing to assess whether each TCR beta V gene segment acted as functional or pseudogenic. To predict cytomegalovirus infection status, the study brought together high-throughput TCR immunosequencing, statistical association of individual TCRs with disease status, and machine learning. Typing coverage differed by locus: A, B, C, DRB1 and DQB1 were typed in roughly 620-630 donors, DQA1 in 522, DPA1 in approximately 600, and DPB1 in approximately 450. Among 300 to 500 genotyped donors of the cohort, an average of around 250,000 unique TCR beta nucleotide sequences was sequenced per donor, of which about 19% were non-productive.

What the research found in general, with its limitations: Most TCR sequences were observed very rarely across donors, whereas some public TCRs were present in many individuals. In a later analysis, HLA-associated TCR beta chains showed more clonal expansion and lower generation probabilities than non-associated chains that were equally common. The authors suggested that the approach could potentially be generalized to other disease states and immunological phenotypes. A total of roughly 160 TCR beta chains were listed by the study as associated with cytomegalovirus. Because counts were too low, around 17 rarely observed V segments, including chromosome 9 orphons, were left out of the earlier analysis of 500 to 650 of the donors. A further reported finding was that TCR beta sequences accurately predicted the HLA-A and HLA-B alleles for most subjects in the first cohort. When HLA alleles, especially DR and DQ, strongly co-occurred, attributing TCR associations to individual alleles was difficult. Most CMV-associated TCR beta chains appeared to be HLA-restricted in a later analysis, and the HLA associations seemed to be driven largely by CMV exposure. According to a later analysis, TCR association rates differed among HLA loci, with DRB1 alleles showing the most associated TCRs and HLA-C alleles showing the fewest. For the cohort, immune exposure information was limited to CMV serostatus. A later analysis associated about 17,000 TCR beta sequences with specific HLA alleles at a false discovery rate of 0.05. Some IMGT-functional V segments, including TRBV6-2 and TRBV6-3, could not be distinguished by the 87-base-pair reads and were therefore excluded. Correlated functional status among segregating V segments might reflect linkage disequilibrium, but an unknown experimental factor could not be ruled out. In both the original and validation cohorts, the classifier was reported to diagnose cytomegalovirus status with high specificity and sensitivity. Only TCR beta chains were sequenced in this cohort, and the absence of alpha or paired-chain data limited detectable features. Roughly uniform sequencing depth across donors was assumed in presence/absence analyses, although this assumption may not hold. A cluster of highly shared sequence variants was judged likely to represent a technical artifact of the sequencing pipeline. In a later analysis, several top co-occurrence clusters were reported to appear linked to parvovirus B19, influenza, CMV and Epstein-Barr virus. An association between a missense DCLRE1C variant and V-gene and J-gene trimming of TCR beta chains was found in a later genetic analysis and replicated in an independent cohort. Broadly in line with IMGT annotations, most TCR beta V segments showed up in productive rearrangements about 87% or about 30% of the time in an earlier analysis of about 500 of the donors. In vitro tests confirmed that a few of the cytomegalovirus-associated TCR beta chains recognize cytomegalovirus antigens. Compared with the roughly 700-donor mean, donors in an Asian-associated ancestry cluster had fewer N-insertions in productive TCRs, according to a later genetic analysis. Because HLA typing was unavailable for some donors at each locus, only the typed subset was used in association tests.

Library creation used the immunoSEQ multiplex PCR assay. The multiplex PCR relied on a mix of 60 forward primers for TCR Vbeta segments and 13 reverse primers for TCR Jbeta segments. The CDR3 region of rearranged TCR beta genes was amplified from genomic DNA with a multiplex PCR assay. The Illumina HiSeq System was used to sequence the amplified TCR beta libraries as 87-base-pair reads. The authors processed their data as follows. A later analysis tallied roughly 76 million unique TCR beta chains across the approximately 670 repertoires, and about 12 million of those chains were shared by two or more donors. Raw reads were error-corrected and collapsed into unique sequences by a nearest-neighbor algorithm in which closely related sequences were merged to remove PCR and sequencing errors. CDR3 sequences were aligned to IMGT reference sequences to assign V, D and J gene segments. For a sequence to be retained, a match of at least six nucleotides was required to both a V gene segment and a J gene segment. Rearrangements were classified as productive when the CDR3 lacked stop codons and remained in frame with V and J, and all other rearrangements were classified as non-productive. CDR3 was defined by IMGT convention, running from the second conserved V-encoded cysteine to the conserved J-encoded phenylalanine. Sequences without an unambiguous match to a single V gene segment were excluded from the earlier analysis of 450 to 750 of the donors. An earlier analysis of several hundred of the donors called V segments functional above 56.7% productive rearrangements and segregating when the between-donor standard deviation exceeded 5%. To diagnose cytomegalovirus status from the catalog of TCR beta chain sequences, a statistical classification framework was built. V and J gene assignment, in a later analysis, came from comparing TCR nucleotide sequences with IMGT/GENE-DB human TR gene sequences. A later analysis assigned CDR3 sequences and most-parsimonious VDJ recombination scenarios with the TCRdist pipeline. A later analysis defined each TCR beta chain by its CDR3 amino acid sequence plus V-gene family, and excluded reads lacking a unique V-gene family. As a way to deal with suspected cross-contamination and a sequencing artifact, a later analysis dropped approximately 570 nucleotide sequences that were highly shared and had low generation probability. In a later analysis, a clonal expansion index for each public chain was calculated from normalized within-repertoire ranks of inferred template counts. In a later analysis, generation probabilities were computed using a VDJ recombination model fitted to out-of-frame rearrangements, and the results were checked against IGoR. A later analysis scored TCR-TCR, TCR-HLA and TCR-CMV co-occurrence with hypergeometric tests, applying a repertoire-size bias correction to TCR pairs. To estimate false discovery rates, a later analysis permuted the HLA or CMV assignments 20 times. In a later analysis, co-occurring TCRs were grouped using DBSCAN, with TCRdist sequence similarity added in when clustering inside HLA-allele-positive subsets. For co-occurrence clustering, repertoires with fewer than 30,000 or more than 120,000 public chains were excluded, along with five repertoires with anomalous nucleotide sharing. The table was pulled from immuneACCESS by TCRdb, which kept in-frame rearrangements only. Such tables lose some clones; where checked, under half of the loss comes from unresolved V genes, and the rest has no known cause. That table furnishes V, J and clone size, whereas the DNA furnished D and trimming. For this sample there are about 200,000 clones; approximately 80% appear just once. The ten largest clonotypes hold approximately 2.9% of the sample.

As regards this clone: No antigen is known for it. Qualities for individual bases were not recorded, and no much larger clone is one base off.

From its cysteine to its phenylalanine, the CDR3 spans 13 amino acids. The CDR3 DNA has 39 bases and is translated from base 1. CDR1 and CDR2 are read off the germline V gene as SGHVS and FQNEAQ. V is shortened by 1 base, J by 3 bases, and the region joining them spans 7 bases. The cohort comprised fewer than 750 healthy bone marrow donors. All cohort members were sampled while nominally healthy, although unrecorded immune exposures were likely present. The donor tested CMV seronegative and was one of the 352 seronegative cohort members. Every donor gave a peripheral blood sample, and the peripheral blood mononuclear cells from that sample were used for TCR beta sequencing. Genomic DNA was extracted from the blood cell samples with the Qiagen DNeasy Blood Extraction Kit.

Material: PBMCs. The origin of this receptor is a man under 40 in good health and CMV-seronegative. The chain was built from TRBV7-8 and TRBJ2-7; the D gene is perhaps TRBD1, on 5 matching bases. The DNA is TGTGCCAGCAGCTTAGAACAGGTCTACGAGCAGTACTTC. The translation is CASSLEQVYEQYF.